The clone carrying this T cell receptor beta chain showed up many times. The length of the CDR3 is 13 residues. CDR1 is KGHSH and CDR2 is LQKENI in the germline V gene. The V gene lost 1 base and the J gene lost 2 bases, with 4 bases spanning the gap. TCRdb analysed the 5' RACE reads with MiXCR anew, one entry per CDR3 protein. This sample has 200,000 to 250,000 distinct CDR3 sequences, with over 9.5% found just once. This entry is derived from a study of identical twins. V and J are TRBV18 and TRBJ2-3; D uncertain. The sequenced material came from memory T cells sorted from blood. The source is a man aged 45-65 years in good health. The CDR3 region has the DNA TGTGCCAGCTCACCACAGTCCACAGATACGCAGTATTTT. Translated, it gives CASSPQSTDTQYF.